This entry concerns a single TCR beta chain. Its antigen remains unidentified. The second PCR ran about 7 to 12 cycles with a sample-barcoded 5' primer and J-beta primers. TCRdb independently ran MiXCR on the 5' RACE reads; one entry per CDR3 protein. The sample lists fewer than 900,000 distinct CDR3 sequences, roughly 50% seen once, with around a third in the top ten. The authors extracted at least 6 micrograms of total RNA per sample. The data are from a study of blood T cells in healthy people across ages. General study findings and limits: Unsorted PBMC material precluded a definitive naive versus antigen-experienced comparison.

Sequencing was done on a sample of blood. The sequence derives from a woman aged 55-70 years in good health.

The CDR3 is CASSLTGGASQYF. The CDR3 bases are TGTGCCAGCAGCTTAACTGGGGGTGCGTCCCAGTACTTC. V usage is TRBV7-3 and J usage is TRBJ2-5; TRBD1 or TRBD2 may be the D gene (5 bases each). The germline CDR1 and CDR2 sequences are SGHTA and FQGTGA. This CDR3 contains 13 residues. Trimming took off 0 bases at V and 9 bases at J, with 11 bases between the two ends.